This TCR beta chain comes out of a study of CD8 T cells in ankylosing spondylitis. Germline assignment: CDR1 SSHAT and CDR2 FNYEAQ (reference sequence). The CDR3 sequence is 14 residues long. There are a few counts of this clonotype. What it binds is not known. One junction end does not reproduce the germline sequence, and a read error may be involved. General study findings and limits: Reports say disease-linked clones showed up significantly more in matched ankylosing spondylitis synovial fluid.

Using its own MiXCR run on the 5' RACE reads, TCRdb lists one record per CDR3 protein. The table has a few hundred thousand distinct CDR3 sequences, roughly 10% seen once. Sequences were obtained from blood, either unsorted or a sorted T cell fraction (not recorded which). This TCR derives from a male donor with ankylosing spondylitis or in good health (not recorded which). The chain combines TRBV7-7 with TRBJ2-2, with D perhaps TRBD1 or TRBD2 (5 bases each). The CDR3 nucleotides read TGTGCTAGCAGCTCGGGACGGAACACCGGGGAGCTGTTTTTT. Translated, it gives CASSSGRNTGELFF.